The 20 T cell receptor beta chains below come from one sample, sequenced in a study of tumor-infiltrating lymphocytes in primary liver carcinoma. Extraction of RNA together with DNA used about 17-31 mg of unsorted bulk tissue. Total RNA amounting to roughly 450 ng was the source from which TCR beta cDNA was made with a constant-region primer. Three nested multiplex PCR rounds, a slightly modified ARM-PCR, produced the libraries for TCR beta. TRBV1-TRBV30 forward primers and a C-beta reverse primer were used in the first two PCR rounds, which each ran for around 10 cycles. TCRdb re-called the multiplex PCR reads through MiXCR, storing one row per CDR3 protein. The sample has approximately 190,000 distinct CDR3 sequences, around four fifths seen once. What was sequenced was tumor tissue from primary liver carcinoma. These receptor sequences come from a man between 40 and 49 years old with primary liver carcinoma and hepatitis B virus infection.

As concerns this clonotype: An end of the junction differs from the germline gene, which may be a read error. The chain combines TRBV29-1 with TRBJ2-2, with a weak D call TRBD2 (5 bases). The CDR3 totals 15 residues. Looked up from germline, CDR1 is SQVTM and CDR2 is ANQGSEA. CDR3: CSVGSSAANTVEVFF. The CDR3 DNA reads TGCAGCGTTGGGAGTAGCGCGGCGAACACCGTGGAGGTGTTTTTT.

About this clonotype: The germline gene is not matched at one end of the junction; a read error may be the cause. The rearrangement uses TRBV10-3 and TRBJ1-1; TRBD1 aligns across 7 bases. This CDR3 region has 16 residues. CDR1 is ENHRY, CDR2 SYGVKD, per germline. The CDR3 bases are TGTACCATCAGGAGGAGGACACAGGGGTTGAACACTGAAGCTTTCTTT. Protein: CTIRRRTQGLNTEAFF.

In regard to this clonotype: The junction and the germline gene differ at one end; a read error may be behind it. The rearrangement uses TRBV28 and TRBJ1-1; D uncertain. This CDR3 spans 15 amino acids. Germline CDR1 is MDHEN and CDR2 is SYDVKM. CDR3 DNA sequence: TGTGCCAGCATCATTGAACGGCTTCGGAACACTAAAGCTTTCTTT. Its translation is CASIIERLRNTKAFF.

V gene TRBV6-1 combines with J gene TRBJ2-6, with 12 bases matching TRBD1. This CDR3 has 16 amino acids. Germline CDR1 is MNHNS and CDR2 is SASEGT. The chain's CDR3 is CTGTGTGGAGADILTF. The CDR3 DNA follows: TGTACCGGTACCGGGACAGGGGGCGCTGGGGCCGACATCCTGACTTTC.

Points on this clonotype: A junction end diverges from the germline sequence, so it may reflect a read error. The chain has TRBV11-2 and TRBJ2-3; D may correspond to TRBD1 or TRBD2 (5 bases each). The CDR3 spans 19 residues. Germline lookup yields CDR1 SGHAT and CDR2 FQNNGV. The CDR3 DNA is TGTGCCAGCAGCTTAGACAGGGTAGGGGACGGCAGGATAAAAGATACGCCGTATTTT. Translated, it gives CASSLDRVGDGRIKDTPYF.

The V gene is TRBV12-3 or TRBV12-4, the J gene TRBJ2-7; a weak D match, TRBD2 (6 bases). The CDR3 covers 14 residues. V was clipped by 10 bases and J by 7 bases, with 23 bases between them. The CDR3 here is CAISIPGLPYEQYF. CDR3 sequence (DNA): TGTGCCATTAGCATCCCGGGACTCCCATATGAGCAGTACTTC.

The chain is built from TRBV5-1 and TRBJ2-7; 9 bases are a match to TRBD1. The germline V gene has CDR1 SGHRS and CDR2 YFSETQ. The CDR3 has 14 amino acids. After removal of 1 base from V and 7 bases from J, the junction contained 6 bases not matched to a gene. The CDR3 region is CASSLTGGYNEQYF. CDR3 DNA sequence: TGCGCCAGCAGCTTGACAGGGGGCTACAATGAGCAGTACTTC.

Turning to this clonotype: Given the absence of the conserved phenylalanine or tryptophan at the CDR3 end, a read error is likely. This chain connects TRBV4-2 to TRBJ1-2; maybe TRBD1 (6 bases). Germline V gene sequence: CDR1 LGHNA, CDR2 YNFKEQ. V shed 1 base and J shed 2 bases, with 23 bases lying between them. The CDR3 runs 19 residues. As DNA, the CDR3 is TGTGCCAGCAGCCAAGGGCCGGAGGGTGTAGGGGGGATGAACTATGGCTACACCATC. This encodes CASSQGPEGVGGMNYGYTI.

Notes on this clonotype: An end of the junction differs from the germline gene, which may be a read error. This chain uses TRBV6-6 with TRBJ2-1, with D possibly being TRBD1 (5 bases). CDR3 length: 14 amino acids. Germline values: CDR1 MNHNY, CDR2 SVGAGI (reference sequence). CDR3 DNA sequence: TGTGCCAGCACTTACTCCCAGGGTTTCAATGAGCAGTTCTTC. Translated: CASTYSQGFNEQFF.

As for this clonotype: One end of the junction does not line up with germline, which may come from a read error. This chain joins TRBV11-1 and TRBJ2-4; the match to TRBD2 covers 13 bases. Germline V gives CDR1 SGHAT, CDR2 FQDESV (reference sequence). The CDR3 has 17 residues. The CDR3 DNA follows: TGTGGCATCAGCTTTCCCGGGACTAGCGGGACCAATAACATTCGGTACTTC. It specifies CGISFPGTSGTNNIRYF. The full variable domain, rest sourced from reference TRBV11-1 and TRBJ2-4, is EAEVAQSPRYKITEKSQAVAFWCDPISGHATLYWYRQILGQGPELLVQFQDESVVDDSQLPKDRFSAERLKGVDSTLKIQPAELGDSAMYLCGISFPGTSGTNNIRYFGAGTRLSVL.

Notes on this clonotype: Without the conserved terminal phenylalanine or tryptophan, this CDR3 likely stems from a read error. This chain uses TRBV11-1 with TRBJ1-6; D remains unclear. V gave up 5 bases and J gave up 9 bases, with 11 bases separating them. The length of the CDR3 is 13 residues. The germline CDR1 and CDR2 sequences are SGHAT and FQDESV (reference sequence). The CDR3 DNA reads TGTGCCAGCAGCCTGACACTAGTTTCACCCCTCCACTGT. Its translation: CASSLTLVSPLHC.

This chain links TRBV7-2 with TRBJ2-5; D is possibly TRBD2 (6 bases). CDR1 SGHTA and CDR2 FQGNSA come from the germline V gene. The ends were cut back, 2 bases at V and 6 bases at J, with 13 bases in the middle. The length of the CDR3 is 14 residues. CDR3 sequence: CASSLFGEAKTQYF. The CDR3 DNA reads TGTGCCAGCAGCTTATTTGGGGAGGCGAAGACCCAGTACTTC. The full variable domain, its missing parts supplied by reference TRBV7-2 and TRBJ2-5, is GAGVSQSPSNKVTEKGKDVELRCDPISGHTALYWYRQSLGQGLEFLIYFQGNSAPDKSGLPSDRFSAERTGGSVSTLTIQRTQQEDSAVYLCASSLFGEAKTQYFGPGTRLLVL.

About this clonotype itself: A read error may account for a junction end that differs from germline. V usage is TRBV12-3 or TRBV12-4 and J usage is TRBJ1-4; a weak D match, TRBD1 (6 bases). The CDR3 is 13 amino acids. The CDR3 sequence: CVSSLSGVEKLLF. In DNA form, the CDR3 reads TGTGTCAGCAGTTTATCAGGGGTCGAAAAACTGCTATTT.

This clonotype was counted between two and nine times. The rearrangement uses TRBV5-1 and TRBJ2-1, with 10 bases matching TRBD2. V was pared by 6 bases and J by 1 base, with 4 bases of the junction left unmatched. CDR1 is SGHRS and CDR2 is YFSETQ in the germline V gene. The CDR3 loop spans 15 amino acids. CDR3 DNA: TGCGCCAGCACGGTACTAGCGGGATCCTACAATGAGCAGTTCTTC. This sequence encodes CASTVLAGSYNEQFF.

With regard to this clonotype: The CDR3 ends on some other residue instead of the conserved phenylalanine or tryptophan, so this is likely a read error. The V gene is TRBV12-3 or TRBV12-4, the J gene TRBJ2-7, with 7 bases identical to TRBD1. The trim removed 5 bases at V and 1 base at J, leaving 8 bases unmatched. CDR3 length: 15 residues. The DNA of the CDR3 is TGTGCCAGCAGTCCTGAGGACAGGCCTTCCTACGAGCAGTACTCC. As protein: CASSPEDRPSYEQYS.

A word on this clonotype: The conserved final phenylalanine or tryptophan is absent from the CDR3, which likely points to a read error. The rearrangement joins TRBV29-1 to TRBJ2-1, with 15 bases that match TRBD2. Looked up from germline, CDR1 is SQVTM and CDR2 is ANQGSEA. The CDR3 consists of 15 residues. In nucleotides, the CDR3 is TGCTGCGTTGGACTAGCGGGAGGGTTCTACGATGAGCAGTTCTTA. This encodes CCVGLAGGFYDEQFL.

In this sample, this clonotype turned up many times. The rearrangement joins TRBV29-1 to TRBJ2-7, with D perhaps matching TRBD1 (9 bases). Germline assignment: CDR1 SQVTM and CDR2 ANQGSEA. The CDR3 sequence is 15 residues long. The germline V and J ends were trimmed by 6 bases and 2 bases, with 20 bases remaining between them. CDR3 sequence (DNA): TGCAGCGTCCGGGGGGGGGACAGGGAAACCTACGAGCAGTACTTC. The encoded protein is CSVRGGDRETYEQYF.

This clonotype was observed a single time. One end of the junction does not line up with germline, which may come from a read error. The CDR3 DNA follows: TGTGCCAGCAGTTACCGCGGAAATGGCTACAATAAGCAGTTCTTC. This gives the protein CASSYRGNGYNKQFF. The chain links TRBV6-2 or TRBV6-3 to TRBJ2-1; D remains ambiguous. The V gene's germline CDR1 is MNHEY and CDR2 SVGEGT. This CDR3 has 15 residues.

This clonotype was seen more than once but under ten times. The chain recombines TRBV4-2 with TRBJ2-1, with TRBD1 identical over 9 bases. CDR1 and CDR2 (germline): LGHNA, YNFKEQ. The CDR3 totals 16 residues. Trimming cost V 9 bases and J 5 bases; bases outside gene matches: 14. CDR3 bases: TGTGCCAGTACCCACGCCGGGGGACAGGGCAACAATGAGCAGTTCTTC. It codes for CASTHAGGQGNNEQFF.

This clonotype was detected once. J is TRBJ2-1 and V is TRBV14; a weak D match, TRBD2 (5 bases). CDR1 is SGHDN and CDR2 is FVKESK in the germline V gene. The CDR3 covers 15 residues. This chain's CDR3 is CVNSAVGGSYNEQFF. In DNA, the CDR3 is TGTGTCAACAGCGCGGTAGGAGGAAGCTACAATGAGCAGTTCTTC. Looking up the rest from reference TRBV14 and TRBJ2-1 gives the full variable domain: EAGVTQFPSHSVIEKGQTVTLRCDPISGHDNLYWYRRVMGKEIKFLLHFVKESKQDESGMPNNRFLAERTGGTYSTLKVQPAELEDSGVYFCVNSAVGGSYNEQFFGPGTRLTVL.